Shown below are 7 T cell receptor beta chains from a single sample sequenced in a study of CD8+CD57+ T cells in acquired aplastic anemia. Researchers used genomic DNA as the template to profile TCR beta VDJ and CDR3. TCRdb analysed the reads with MiXCR anew, one entry per CDR3 protein. The sample has about 180,000 distinct CDR3 sequences, about three fifths seen once. Patients included in sequencing had previously demonstrated CD8+CD57+ cell expansion by flow cytometry. The sequenced sample consisted of sorted CD4+, CD8+, or CD8+CD57+ T cells (not recorded which) from PBMCs. These receptors were obtained from a human donor with aplastic anemia.

The CDR3 DNA sequence: TGCAGCGTGGGGACTAGCGGGGCCGAGCAGTACTTC. Protein product: CSVGTSGAEQYF. The rearrangement joins TRBV29-1 to TRBJ2-7; TRBD2 agrees at 13 bases. Germline CDR1 and CDR2: SQVTM and ANQGSEA. CDR3 length: 12 residues. Trimming took 6 bases from V and 6 from J; bases not matched to a gene: 2.

This clonotype was counted ten times or more. CDR3: CASSLGVDTGELFF. The CDR3 DNA sequence: TGCGCCAGCAGCTTGGGAGTAGACACCGGGGAGCTGTTTTTT. The chain recombines TRBV5-1 with TRBJ2-2; D unclear. V shed 0 bases and J shed 3 bases, with 6 bases lying between them. The CDR3 runs to 14 residues. The germline V gene has CDR1 SGHRS and CDR2 YFSETQ.

This clonotype was seen repeatedly, ten times or more. CDR3 bases: TGCGCCAGCAGTGAGAACGGGCGGAGTGACAGGGCTGGAAACACCATATATTTT. As protein: CASSENGRSDRAGNTIYF. V is TRBV10-2 and J is TRBJ1-3, with 7 nucleotides matching TRBD1. Germline CDR1 WSHSY, CDR2 SAAADI. CDR3 size: 18 residues. J gave up 2 bases and V 2 bases, and 12 bases lay outside the gene matches.

The rearrangement links TRBV3-1 to TRBJ1-2; D remains unclear. Per the germline V gene, CDR1 is LGHDT and CDR2 is YNNKEL (reference sequence). This CDR3 spans 13 amino acids. V was shortened by 1 base and J by 6 bases, with 9 bases between the two germline ends. This chain's CDR3 is CASSQAQIDGYTF. In nucleotides, the CDR3 is TGTGCCAGCAGCCAAGCACAGATAGATGGCTACACCTTC.

At least ten counts were recorded for this clonotype. This sequence joins TRBV5-1 and TRBJ2-1, with TRBD2 matching over 8 bases. Germline lookup yields CDR1 SGHRS and CDR2 YFSETQ. V lost 5 bases, J lost 8 bases, and 9 bases stayed unmatched. There are 14 residues in the CDR3. CDR3 coding DNA: TGCGCCAGCAGTAGCGGGATCACCGGCGATGAGCAGTTCTTC. This encodes CASSSGITGDEQFF.

This chain uses TRBV7-8 with TRBJ2-3; 8 bases are a match to TRBD2. This CDR3 contains 15 residues. The germline V gene encodes CDR1 SGHVS and CDR2 FQNEAQ. V lost 8 bases, J lost 2 bases, and 9 bases stayed unmatched. The DNA of the CDR3 is TGTGCCAGCGGAAAAAGCGGGGGCGACACAGATACGCAGTATTTT. It yields the protein CASGKSGGDTDTQYF.

V usage is TRBV12-3 or TRBV12-4 and J usage is TRBJ1-2, with 7 nucleotides matching TRBD1. Trimming removed 6 bases from V and 8 bases from J; junction bases left unmatched: 3. This CDR3 contains 11 residues. The CDR3 nucleotides read TGTGCCAGCAGACCACAGGGGGGCTACACCTTC. It yields the protein CASRPQGGYTF.